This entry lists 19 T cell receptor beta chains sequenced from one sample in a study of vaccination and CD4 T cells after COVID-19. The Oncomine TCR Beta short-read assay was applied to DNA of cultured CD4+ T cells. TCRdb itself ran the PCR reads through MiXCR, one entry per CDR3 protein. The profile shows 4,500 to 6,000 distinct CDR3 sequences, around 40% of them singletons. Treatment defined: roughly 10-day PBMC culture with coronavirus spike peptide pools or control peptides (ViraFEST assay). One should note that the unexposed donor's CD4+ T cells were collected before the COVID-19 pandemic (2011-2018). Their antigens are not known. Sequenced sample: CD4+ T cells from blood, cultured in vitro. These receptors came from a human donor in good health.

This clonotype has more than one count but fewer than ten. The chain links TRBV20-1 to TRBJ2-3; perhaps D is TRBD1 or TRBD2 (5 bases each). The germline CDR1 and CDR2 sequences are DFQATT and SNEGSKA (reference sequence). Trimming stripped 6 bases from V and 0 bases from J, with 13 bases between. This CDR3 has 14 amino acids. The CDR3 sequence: CSAVPGPSTDTQYF. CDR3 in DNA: TGCAGTGCGGTACCGGGACCGAGCACAGATACGCAGTATTTT.

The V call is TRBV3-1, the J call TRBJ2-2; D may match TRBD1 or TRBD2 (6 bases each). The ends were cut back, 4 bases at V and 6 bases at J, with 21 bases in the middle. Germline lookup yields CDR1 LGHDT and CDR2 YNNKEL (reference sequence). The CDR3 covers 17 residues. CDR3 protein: CASSPPPGGNTPGELFF. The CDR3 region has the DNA TGTGCCAGCAGCCCCCCACCCGGGGGCAACACCCCCGGGGAGCTGTTTTTT.

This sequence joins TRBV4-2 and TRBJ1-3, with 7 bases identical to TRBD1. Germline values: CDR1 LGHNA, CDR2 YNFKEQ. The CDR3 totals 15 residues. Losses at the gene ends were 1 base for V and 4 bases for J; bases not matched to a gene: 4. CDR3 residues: CASSQGQGTGNTIYF. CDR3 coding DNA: TGTGCCAGCAGCCAAGGACAGGGAACAGGAAACACCATATATTTT.

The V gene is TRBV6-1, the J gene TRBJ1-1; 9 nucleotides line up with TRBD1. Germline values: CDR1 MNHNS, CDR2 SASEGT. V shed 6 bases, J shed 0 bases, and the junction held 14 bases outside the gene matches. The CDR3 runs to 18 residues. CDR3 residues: CASRRPKDRGYMNTEAFF. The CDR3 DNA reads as TGTGCCAGCAGACGCCCCAAGGACAGGGGTTACATGAACACTGAAGCTTTCTTT.

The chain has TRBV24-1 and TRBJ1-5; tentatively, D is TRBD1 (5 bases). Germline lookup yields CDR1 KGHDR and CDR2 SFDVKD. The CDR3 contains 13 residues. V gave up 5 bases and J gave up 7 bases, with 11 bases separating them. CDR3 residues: CATSGGGEQPQHF. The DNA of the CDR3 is TGTGCCACCAGTGGGGGGGGTGAACAGCCCCAGCATTTT.

The DNA of the CDR3 is TGTGCCAGCAGCCCCGCGGCGGGGTCCTACGAGCAGTACTTC. Its translation is CASSPAAGSYEQYF. The V call is TRBV11-2, the J call TRBJ2-7, with D possibly TRBD2 on 6 matching bases. Trimming stripped 5 bases from V and 1 base from J, with 12 bases between. CDR1 and CDR2 (germline): SGHAT, FQNNGV. The CDR3 covers 14 residues.

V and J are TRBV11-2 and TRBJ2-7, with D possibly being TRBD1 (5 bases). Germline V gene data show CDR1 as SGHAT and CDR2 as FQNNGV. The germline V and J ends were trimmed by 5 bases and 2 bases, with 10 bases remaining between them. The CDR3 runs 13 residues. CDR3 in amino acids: CASSPQTAYEQYF. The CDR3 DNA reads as TGTGCCAGCAGCCCCCAGACAGCCTACGAGCAGTACTTC. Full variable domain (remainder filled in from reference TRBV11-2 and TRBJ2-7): EAGVAQSPRYKIIEKRQSVAFWCNPISGHATLYWYQQILGQGPKLLIQFQNNGVVDDSQLPKDRFSAERLKGVDSTLKIQPAKLEDSAVYLCASSPQTAYEQYFGPGTRLTVT.

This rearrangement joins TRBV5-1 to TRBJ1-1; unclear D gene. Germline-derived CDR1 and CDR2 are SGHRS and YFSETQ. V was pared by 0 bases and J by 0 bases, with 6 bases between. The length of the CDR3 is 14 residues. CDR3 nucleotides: TGCGCCAGCAGCTTGGACGGGATGAACACTGAAGCTTTCTTT. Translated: CASSLDGMNTEAFF. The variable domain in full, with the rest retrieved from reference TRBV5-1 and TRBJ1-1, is KAGVTQTPRYLIKTRGQQVTLSCSPISGHRSVSWYQQTPGQGLQFLFEYFSETQRNKGNFPGRFSGRQFSNSRSEMNVSTLELGDSALYLCASSLDGMNTEAFFGQGTRLTVV.

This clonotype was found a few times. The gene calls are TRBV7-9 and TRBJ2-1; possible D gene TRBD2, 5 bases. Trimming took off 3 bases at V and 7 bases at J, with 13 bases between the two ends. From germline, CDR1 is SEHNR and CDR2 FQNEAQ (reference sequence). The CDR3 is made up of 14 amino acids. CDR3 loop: CASSFGLYRNEQFF. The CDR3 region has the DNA TGTGCCAGCAGCTTCGGACTTTACCGGAATGAGCAGTTCTTC.

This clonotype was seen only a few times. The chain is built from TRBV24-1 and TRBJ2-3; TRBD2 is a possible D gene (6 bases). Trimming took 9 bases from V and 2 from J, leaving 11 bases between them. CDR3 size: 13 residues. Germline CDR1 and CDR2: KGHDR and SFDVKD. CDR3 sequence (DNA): TGTGCCACCGAGGGCGGGGACACAGATACGCAGTATTTT. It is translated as CATEGGDTDTQYF.

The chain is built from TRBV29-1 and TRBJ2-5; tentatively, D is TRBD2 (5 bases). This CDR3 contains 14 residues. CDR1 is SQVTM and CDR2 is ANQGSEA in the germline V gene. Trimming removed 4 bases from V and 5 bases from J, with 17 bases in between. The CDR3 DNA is TGCAGCGTTGGGGGAGCCTTCTTAGGGGAGACCCAGTACTTC. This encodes CSVGGAFLGETQYF. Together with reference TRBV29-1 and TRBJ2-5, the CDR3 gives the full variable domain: SAVISQKPSRDICQRGTSLTIQCQVDSQVTMMFWYRQQPGQSLTLIATANQGSEATYESGFVIDKFPISRPNLTFSTLTVSNMSPEDSSIYLCSVGGAFLGETQYFGPGTRLLVL.

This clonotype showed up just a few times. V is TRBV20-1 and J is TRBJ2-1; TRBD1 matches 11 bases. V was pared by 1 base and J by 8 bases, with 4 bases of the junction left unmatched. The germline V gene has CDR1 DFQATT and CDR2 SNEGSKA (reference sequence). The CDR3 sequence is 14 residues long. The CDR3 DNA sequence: TGCAGTGCTAGAGGTGGGGACAGGGGGGATGAGCAGTTCTTC. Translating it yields CSARGGDRGDEQFF.

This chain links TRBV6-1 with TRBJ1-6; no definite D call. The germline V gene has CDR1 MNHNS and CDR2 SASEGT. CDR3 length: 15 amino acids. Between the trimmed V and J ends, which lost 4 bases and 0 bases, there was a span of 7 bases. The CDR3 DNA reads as TGTGCCAGCAGTGTACACAGCTCCTATAATTCACCCCTCCACTTT. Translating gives CASSVHSSYNSPLHF.

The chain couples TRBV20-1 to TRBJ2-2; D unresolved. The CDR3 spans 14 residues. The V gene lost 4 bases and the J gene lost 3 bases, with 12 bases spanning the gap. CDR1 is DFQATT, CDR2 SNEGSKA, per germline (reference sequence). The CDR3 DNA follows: TGCAGTGCTATGTCCGGGCGCGACACCGGGGAGCTGTTTTTT. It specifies CSAMSGRDTGELFF.

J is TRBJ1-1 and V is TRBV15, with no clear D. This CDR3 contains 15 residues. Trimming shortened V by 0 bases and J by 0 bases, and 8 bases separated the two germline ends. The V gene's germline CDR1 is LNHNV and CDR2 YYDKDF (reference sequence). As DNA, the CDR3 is TGTGCCACCAGCAGAGAGAAGGGATTGAACACTGAAGCTTTCTTT. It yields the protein CATSREKGLNTEAFF.

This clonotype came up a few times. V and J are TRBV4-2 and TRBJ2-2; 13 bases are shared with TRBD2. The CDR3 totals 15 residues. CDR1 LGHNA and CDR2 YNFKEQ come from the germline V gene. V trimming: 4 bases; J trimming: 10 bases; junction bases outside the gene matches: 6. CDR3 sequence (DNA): TGTGCCAGCAGCCGGACTAGCGGGGGCCTAGAGGAGCTGTTTTTT. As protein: CASSRTSGGLEELFF.

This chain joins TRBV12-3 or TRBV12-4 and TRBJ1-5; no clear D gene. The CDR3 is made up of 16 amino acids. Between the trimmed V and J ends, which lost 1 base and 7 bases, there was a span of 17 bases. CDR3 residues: CASSLGVPGLGQPQHF. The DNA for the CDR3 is TGTGCCAGCAGTTTAGGGGTTCCGGGGTTAGGGCAGCCCCAGCATTTT.

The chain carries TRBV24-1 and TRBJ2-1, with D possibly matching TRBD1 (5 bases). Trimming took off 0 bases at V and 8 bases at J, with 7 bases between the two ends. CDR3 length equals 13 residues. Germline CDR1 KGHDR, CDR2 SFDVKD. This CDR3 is CATSDLLGHEQFF. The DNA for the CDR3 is TGTGCCACCAGTGATTTGCTGGGGCATGAGCAGTTCTTC.

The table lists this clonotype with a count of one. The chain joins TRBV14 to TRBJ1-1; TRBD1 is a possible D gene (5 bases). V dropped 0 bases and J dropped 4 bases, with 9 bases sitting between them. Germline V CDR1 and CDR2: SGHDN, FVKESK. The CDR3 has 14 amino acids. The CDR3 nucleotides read TGTGCCAGCAGCCAAGAAGTGGGGACCACTGAAGCTTTCTTT. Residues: CASSQEVGTTEAFF.